Listed here are 20 T cell receptor beta chains from one sample, sequenced in a study of radiotherapy plus CTLA-4 blockade in lung cancer. TCRdb's copy holds only in-frame clones and misses some; the assay was immunoSEQ multiplex PCR. This sample yields over 80,000 clones, of which around 86% are seen a single time; more than 0.65% belongs to the top ten. The material was peripheral blood, obtained from a patient treated with radiotherapy plus ipilimumab. The receptor set was obtained from a human donor with non-small cell lung cancer who had stable disease on radiotherapy plus ipilimumab.

CDR3 amino acids: CASSDDRTVSYGYTF. CDR3 in DNA: TGTGCCAGCAGCGACGACAGGACTGTAAGCTATGGCTACACCTTC. The chain has TRBV25-1 and TRBJ1-2; tentatively, D is TRBD1 (6 bases). CDR3 length: 15 residues. Trimming pared 6 bases from V and 4 bases from J, leaving 18 bases between. The germline CDR1 and CDR2 sequences are MGHDK and SYGVNS.

This chain joins TRBV5-4 and TRBJ2-1; 10 bases are a match to TRBD2. V lost 6 bases to trimming and J lost 4 bases; unmatched junction nucleotides: 7. The CDR3 is 15 amino acids. Germline loops: CDR1 SGHNT, CDR2 YYREEE (reference sequence). This CDR3 reads CASTSGGVVYNEQFF. CDR3 in DNA: TGTGCCAGCACCAGCGGGGGGGTTGTGTACAATGAGCAGTTCTTC. The full variable domain, in which reference TRBV5-4 and TRBJ2-1 provide the parts outside the CDR3, is ETGVTQSPTHLIKTRGQQVTLRCSSQSGHNTVSWYQQALGQGPQFIFQYYREEENGRGNFPPRFSGLQFPNYSSELNVNALELDDSALYLCASTSGGVVYNEQFFGPGTRLTVL.

This clone was counted only a few times. The J gene is TRBJ1-2, the V gene TRBV30, with 10 bases identical to TRBD1. The germline CDR1 and CDR2 sequences are GTSNPN and SVGIG (reference sequence). V dropped 1 base and J dropped 7; count of bases not matched to a gene: 9. The CDR3 has 15 residues. The CDR3 sequence: CAWSGRDRGLGGYTF. The CDR3 nucleotides are TGTGCCTGGAGTGGCCGGGACAGGGGATTAGGTGGCTACACCTTC.

This clone came up a few times. The chain employs TRBV4-2 and TRBJ2-2; perhaps TRBD2 as D (6 bases). Looked up from germline, CDR1 is LGHNA and CDR2 is YNFKEQ. The CDR3 has 16 amino acids. V was clipped by 2 bases and J by 4 bases, with 14 bases between them. CDR3: CASSQNTGSTTGELFF. CDR3 coding DNA: TGTGCCAGCAGCCAAAATACCGGGAGCACCACCGGGGAGCTGTTTTTT.

The rearrangement joins TRBV18 to TRBJ2-7, with a tentative D call TRBD1 (5 bases). The V end lost 0 bases, the J end lost 4 bases, and 7 bases lay between the germline ends. Germline loops: CDR1 KGHSH, CDR2 LQKENI. The CDR3 is 13 amino acids. CDR3 DNA: TGTGCCAGCTCACCACCGAACAGGTACGAGCAGTACTTC. Its protein product is CASSPPNRYEQYF.

The chain uses TRBV6-1 and TRBJ1-6, with unresolved D. CDR1 is MNHNS, CDR2 SASEGT, per germline. Trimming cost V 3 bases and J 6 bases, with 9 bases left between them. The CDR3 loop spans 14 amino acids. The CDR3 loop reads CASSDRKSNSPLHF. CDR3 bases: TGTGCCAGCAGTGACAGGAAAAGTAATTCACCCCTCCACTTT.

This clone was seen only once. The chain couples TRBV7-3 to TRBJ2-1, with D perhaps TRBD2 (6 bases). Trimming cost V 5 bases and J 8 bases, with 10 bases left between them. This CDR3 comprises 12 residues. The germline CDR1 and CDR2 sequences are SGHTA and FQGTGA. CDR3 region: CASSPGLHEQFF. CDR3 coding DNA: TGTGCCAGCAGCCCGGGACTCCATGAGCAGTTCTTC.

The V and J genes are TRBV28 and TRBJ1-5; unclear D gene. CDR3 length: 15 residues. Germline-derived CDR1 and CDR2 are MDHEN and SYDVKM. The ends were cut back, 6 bases at V and 3 bases at J, with 15 bases in the middle. CDR3 sequence reads: CASSFPSGLNQPQHF. The CDR3, as DNA: TGTGCCAGCAGCTTCCCCAGCGGGCTCAATCAGCCCCAGCATTTT.

In this sample, this clone turned up once. The chain employs TRBV6-5 and TRBJ1-2; a possible D gene is TRBD1 (6 bases). Germline lookup yields CDR1 MNHEY and CDR2 SVGAGI. The CDR3 loop spans 13 amino acids. V lost 7 bases, J lost 6 bases, and 15 bases lay in between. CDR3 amino acids: CASTLTGYNGYTF. The CDR3 bases are TGTGCCAGCACCTTGACAGGTTATAATGGCTACACCTTC.

The chain employs TRBV15 and TRBJ2-3; weak D call: TRBD1 (6 bases). V was cut by 3 bases and J by 5 bases, with 15 bases left in between. The CDR3 loop spans 15 amino acids. Germline V gene data show CDR1 as LNHNV and CDR2 as YYDKDF (reference sequence). The CDR3 DNA is TGTGCCACCAGCAGCTTACAGGGTTCCGGAGATACGCAGTATTTT. Translation: CATSSLQGSGDTQYF.

This sequence joins TRBV18 and TRBJ2-1; D not certain. Looked up from germline, CDR1 is KGHSH and CDR2 is LQKENI. V was shortened by 4 bases and J by 6 bases, with 4 bases between the two germline ends. The CDR3 length is 11 residues. The CDR3: CASSLSNEQFF. CDR3 sequence (DNA): TGTGCCAGCTCACTTAGCAATGAGCAGTTCTTC.

The chain links TRBV7-8 to TRBJ2-2, with D perhaps matching TRBD2 (5 bases). The CDR3 loop spans 16 amino acids. Germline V lookup: CDR1 SGHVS, CDR2 FQNEAQ. Trimming stripped 2 bases from V and 0 bases from J, with 10 bases between. The CDR3 region has the DNA TGTGCCAGCAGCTTATTATGGGAGTCGAACACCGGGGAGCTGTTTTTT. This codes for CASSLLWESNTGELFF.

This rearrangement joins TRBV4-2 to TRBJ2-1; D uncertain. Germline CDR1 LGHNA, CDR2 YNFKEQ. This CDR3 contains 14 residues. Trimming took 0 bases from V and 5 from J, leaving 8 bases between them. CDR3 DNA sequence: TGTGCCAGCAGCCAAGAGTTAATCAACAATGAGCAGTTCTTC. It encodes CASSQELINNEQFF.

The chain carries TRBV27 and TRBJ2-3, with 9 bases fitting TRBD1. This CDR3 comprises 14 residues. V lost 6 bases to trimming and J lost 4 bases; unmatched junction nucleotides: 5. The germline gives CDR1 MNHEY, CDR2 SMNVEV (reference sequence). CDR3 residues: CASRRDRVADTQYF. CDR3 bases: TGTGCCAGCAGGCGGGACAGGGTGGCAGATACGCAGTATTTT.

About this clone: The sample contains more than one DNA sequence encoding this CDR3. This chain connects TRBV9 to TRBJ2-7, with D possibly matching TRBD1 (5 bases). V was trimmed by 0 bases and J by 3 bases, leaving 10 bases between them. Germline V CDR1 and CDR2: SGDLS, YYNGEE. The length of the CDR3 is 14 residues. CDR3 loop: CASSVGDSNYEQYF. The CDR3 DNA reads as TGTGCCAGCAGCGTAGGAGACAGCAACTACGAGCAGTACTTC.

V usage is TRBV6-5 and J usage is TRBJ2-7, with a weak D call TRBD2 (6 bases). Trimming took off 2 bases at V and 7 bases at J, with 9 bases between the two ends. Germline V gene lookup returns CDR1 MNHEY and CDR2 SVGAGI. The CDR3 extends over 12 amino acids. The CDR3 DNA follows: TGTGCCAGCAGTTACAGGGCGGGGGAGCAGTACTTC. Its protein product is CASSYRAGEQYF.

The rearrangement uses TRBV27 and TRBJ2-3; D gene uncertain. Trimming took 3 bases from V and 11 from J, leaving 6 bases between them. The CDR3 covers 10 residues. Germline-derived CDR1 and CDR2 are MNHEY and SMNVEV (reference sequence). CDR3 sequence: CASSFPKQYF. DNA for the CDR3: TGTGCCAGCAGTTTCCCAAAGCAGTATTTT.

This clone has a handful of counts. CDR3 DNA sequence: TGCGCCAGCAGCTCGATAGGAGGGAATTCACCCCTCCACTTT. Its protein product is CASSSIGGNSPLHF. V gene TRBV5-1 combines with J gene TRBJ1-6; D is undetermined. The CDR3 runs to 14 residues. Trimming removed 3 bases at V and 7 bases at J, with 11 bases between. CDR1 is SGHRS, CDR2 YFSETQ, per germline.

The genes are TRBV6-5 and TRBJ1-2; possibly TRBD1 for D (5 bases). V was clipped by 7 bases and J by 7 bases, with 19 bases between them. Germline V gives CDR1 MNHEY, CDR2 SVGAGI. CDR3 length: 14 residues. The CDR3 sequence: CASTRRAGVLGYTF. The CDR3 region has the DNA TGTGCCAGCACACGCAGGGCAGGCGTACTTGGCTACACCTTC.

The chain's CDR3 is CASSLGGGFYEQYF. The CDR3 region has the DNA TGTGCCAGCAGCTTAGGGGGGGGCTTCTACGAGCAGTACTTC. The chain is built from TRBV7-2 and TRBJ2-5, with D possibly being TRBD2 (7 bases). The J call is in doubt because the DNA end fits TRBJ2-7 better. The germline CDR1 and CDR2 sequences are SGHTA and FQGNSA. The CDR3 consists of 14 residues.